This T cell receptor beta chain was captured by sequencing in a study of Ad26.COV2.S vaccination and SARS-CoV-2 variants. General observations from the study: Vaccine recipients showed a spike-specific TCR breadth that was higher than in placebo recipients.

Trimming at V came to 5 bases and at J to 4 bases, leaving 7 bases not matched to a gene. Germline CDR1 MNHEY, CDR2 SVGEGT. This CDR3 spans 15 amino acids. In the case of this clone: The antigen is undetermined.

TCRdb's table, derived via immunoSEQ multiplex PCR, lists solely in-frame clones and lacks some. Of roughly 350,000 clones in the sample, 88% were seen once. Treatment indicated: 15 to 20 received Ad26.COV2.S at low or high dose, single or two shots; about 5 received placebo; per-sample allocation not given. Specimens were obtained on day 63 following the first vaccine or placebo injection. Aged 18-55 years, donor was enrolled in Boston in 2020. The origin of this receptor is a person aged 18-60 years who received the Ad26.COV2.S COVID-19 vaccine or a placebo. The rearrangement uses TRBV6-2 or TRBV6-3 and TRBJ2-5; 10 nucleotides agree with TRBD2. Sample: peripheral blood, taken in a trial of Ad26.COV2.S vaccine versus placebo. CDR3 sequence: CASSNPGLAIETQYF. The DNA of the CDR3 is TGTGCCAGCAGTAATCCGGGACTAGCGATAGAGACCCAGTACTTC.